This TCR beta chain was identified during a study of T cell responses to AZD1222 COVID-19 vaccine. In the study overall: The analysis combined second doses at about 4 or about 12 weeks.

With respect to this clone: Its antigen is undetermined.

Germline CDR1 and CDR2: SGDLS and YYNGEE. This CDR3 has 13 residues. Between the trimmed V and J ends, which lost 0 bases and 6 bases, there was a span of 8 bases. Profiled with immunoSEQ multiplex PCR; TCRdb holds only in-frame clones, not every one. Here the sample spans tens of thousands of clones, more than 60% being singletons. The study, taken as a whole, reports: It was only after the peak T cell response that any repertoires were sampled. Elevations in Spike-specific TCR breadth and depth followed administration of two AZD1222 doses. As reported, nearly half of all spike-specific TCRs target variant regions that are unmutated.

The material sequenced was peripheral blood, taken on day 0 of AZD1222 vaccination. This receptor was identified in an adult in good health. J is TRBJ2-3 and V is TRBV9; possibly TRBD2 for D (7 bases). The CDR3 here is CASSVGGGDTQYF. In DNA, the CDR3 is TGTGCCAGCAGCGTAGGGGGGGGCGATACGCAGTATTTT.